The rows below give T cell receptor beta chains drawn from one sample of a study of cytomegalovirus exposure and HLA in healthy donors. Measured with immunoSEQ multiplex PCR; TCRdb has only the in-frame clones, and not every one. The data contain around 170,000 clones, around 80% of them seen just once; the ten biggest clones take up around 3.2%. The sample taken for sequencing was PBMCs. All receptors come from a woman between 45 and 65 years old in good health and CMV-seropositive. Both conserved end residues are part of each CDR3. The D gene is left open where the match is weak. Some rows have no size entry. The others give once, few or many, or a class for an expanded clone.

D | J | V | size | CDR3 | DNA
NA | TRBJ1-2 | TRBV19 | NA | CASSPRTDYGYTF | TGTGCCAGTAGTCCCCGGACAGACTATGGCTACACCTTC
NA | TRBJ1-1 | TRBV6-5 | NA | CASSRYGLNTEAFF | TGTGCCAGCAGTCGCTACGGGTTAAACACTGAAGCTTTCTTT
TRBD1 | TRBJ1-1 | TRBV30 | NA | CAWSRTGVHTEAFF | TGTGCCTGGAGTCGGACAGGGGTTCACACTGAAGCTTTCTTT
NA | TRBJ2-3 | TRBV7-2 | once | CASSPLSSTDTQYF | TGTGCCAGCAGCCCGCTATCTAGCACAGATACGCAGTATTTT
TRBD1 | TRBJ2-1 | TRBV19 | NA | CASTVGQGEIDEQFF | TGTGCCAGTACCGTGGGACAGGGGGAGATAGATGAGCAGTTCTTC
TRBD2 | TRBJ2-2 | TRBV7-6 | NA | CASLPRWVAGGVGTGELFF | TGTGCCAGCCTTCCCCGGTGGGTAGCGGGAGGGGTAGGGACCGGGGAGCTGTTTTTT
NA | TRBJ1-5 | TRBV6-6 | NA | CASSPYIGQYNQPQHF | TGTGCCAGCAGTCCGTATATTGGACAGTACAATCAGCCCCAGCATTTT
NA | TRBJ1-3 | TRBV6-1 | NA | CASSPPGGNTIYF | TGTGCCAGCAGTCCACCGGGAGGAAACACCATATATTTT
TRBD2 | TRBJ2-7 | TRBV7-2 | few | CASSSERLAGHSYEQYF | TGTGCCAGCAGCTCAGAACGACTAGCGGGCCACTCCTACGAGCAGTACTTC
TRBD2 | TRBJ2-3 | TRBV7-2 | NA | CASSLGLAGDTDTQYF | TGTGCCAGCAGCTTAGGGCTAGCGGGAGACACAGATACGCAGTATTTT
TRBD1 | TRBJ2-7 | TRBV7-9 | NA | CASSSRRTGKGAEQYF | TGTGCCAGCAGCTCAAGGCGGACAGGGAAGGGCGCCGAGCAGTACTTC
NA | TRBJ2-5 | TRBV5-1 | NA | CASSSLRETQYF | TGCGCCAGCAGCTCATTGCGAGAGACCCAGTACTTC
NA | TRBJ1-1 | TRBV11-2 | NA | CASSSLVGGRTEAFF | TGTGCCAGCAGCTCCCTGGTGGGGGGTCGGACTGAAGCTTTCTTT
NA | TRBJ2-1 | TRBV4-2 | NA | CASSQARDMPFF | TGTGCCAGCAGCCAAGCCCGGGACATGCCGTTCTTC
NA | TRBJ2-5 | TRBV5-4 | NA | CASSAGQQETQYF | TGTGCCAGCAGCGCTGGACAGCAAGAGACCCAGTACTTC
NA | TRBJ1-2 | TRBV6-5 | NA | CASSPRTVAYYGYTF | TGTGCCAGCAGCCCAAGGACAGTTGCATACTATGGCTACACCTTC
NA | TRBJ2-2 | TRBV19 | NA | CASSTGGAGTGELFF | TGTGCCAGTAGTACGGGTGGAGCCGGCACCGGGGAGCTGTTTTTT
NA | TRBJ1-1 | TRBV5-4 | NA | CASSLGGQMTEAFF | TGTGCCAGCAGCTTGGGGGGACAAATGACTGAAGCTTTCTTT
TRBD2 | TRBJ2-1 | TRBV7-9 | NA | CASSLEGGTIYNEQFF | TGTGCCAGCAGCTTAGAAGGCGGGACTATCTACAATGAGCAGTTCTTC
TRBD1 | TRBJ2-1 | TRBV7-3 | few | CASSLGTGGDEQFF | TGTGCCAGCAGCTTAGGGACAGGGGGCGATGAGCAGTTCTTC
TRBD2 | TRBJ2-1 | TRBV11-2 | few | CASSWRASGDNEQFF | TGTGCCAGCAGCTGGCGGGCTAGCGGGGACAATGAGCAGTTCTTC
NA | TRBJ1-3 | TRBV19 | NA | CASSKMAGGPSGNTIYF | TGTGCCAGTAGTAAGATGGCCGGGGGGCCCTCTGGAAACACCATATATTTT
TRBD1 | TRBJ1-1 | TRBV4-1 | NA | CASSPGQGAITEAFF | TGCGCCAGCAGCCCCGGACAGGGGGCGATTACTGAAGCTTTCTTT